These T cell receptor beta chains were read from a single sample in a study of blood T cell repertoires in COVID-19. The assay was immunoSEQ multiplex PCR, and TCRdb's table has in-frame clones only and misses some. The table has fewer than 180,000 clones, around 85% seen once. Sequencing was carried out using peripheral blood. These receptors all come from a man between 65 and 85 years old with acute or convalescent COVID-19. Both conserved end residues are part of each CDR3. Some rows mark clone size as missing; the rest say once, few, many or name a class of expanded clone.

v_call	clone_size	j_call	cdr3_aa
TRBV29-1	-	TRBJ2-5	CSAPRGPETQYF
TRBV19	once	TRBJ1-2	CASSIRDSNYGYTF
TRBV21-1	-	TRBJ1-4	CASSKKGIPGTGQEKLFF
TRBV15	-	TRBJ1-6	CATSRDPDRGNSPLHF
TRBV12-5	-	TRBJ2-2	CASGKGLAENTGELFF
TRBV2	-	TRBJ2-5	CASTQAGGPGRETQYF
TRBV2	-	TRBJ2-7	CASSEGASGRKDEQYF
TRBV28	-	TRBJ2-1	CASLPGQGYNEQFF
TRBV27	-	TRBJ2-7	CASSLTWDSSYEQYF
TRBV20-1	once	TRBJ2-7	CSASSLSYEQYF
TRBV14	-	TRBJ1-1	CASSRLGQNTEAFF
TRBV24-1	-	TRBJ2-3	CATSEKRTSGTDTQYF
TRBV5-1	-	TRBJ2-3	CASRIDLSSTDTQYF
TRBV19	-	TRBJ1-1	CASSLPSTGPSTEAFF
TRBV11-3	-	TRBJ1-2	CASSSDRGYGYTF
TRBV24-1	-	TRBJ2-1	CATSLVGEQFF
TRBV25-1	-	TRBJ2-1	CASSEGGAGEVYNEQFF
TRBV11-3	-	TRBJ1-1	CASSLGTGTNTEAFF